These T cell receptor beta chains were read from a single sample in a study of blood T cell repertoires in COVID-19. Assay used: immunoSEQ multiplex PCR; TCRdb lists only in-frame clones, some missing. The sample comprises 200,000 to 250,000 clones, around 81% of which are singletons, and 6.5% to 9% rests with the top ten. The sequencing sample was made of PBMCs or T cells enriched from blood (not recorded which). The receptors were gathered from a woman aged 35 to 49 with acute COVID-19. Each CDR3 is given with its conserved first and last residue. D genes are given only for firm matches. The size of a clone is reported for some rows only, either as once, few or many, or as a class for expanded clones.

13,TRBD1,TRBJ2-7,TRBV19,-,CASKPGQTSEQYF,TGTGCCAGTAAACCGGGACAGACCTCCGAGCAGTACTTC
16,TRBD2,TRBJ2-2,TRBV9,few,CASSRGRALSTGELFF,TGTGCCAGCTCCCGTGGGAGGGCCCTATCCACCGGGGAGCTGTTTTTT
16,TRBD1,TRBJ1-1,TRBV19,once,CASSKGTVLMNTEAFF,TGTGCCAGTAGTAAGGGGACAGTCCTAATGAACACTGAAGCTTTCTTT
15,-,TRBJ2-5,TRBV28,-,CASSFKAGARKTQYF,TGTGCCAGCAGTTTTAAGGCAGGGGCCAGGAAGACCCAGTACTTC
13,-,TRBJ2-3,TRBV7-3,-,CASSLANTDTQYF,TGTGCCAGCAGCTTAGCGAACACAGATACGCAGTATTTT
14,-,TRBJ1-2,TRBV2,-,CASSEQGRNYGYTF,TGTGCCAGCAGTGAACAGGGAAGAAACTATGGCTACACCTTC
14,TRBD1,TRBJ2-4,TRBV19,-,CASRDRGLGNIQYF,TGTGCCAGTAGGGACAGGGGGCTTGGAAACATTCAGTACTTC
16,TRBD1,TRBJ1-2,TRBV28,-,CASSLSSGGRRYGYTF,TGTGCCAGCAGTTTAAGTTCAGGGGGCAGACGCTATGGCTACACCTTC
15,TRBD1,TRBJ1-5,TRBV5-4,-,CASSRGTGSDQPQHF,TGTGCCAGCAGCCGTGGGACAGGGTCGGATCAGCCCCAGCATTTT
17,TRBD1,TRBJ1-2,TRBV5-6,-,CASSFGTGALDMYGYTF,TGTGCCAGCAGCTTTGGGACAGGGGCCCTGGACATGTATGGCTACACCTTC
13,-,TRBJ1-2,TRBV5-1,once,CASSLVGVSGYTF,TGCGCCAGCAGCTTGGTAGGGGTCAGCGGCTACACCTTC
13,-,TRBJ2-1,TRBV7-9,-,CAEGQSSYNEQFF,TGTGCCGAGGGACAAAGCTCCTACAATGAGCAGTTCTTC
16,TRBD1,TRBJ1-1,TRBV28,-,CASSSGGYEGADEAFF,TGTGCCAGCAGTTCTGGGGGGTACGAGGGGGCGGATGAAGCTTTCTTT
16,TRBD1,TRBJ1-6,TRBV18,-,CASSRGTGQNNSPLHF,TGTGCCAGCTCACGTGGTACGGGACAGAATAATTCACCCCTCCACTTT
16,TRBD1,TRBJ1-1,TRBV18,few,CASSPRTGPGNTEAFF,TGTGCCAGCTCACCAAGGACAGGGCCTGGGAACACTGAAGCTTTCTTT
13,-,TRBJ1-6,TRBV30,-,CAWSVQENSPLHF,TGTGCCTGGAGTGTACAGGAGAATTCACCCCTCCACTTT
17,-,TRBJ2-2,TRBV15,-,CATSRVLASKITGELFF,TGTGCCACCAGCAGAGTACTCGCTAGCAAGATTACCGGGGAGCTGTTTTTT
15,-,TRBJ2-5,TRBV7-2,-,CASTLGVAPQETQYF,TGTGCCAGCACCCTAGGTGTCGCACCCCAAGAGACCCAGTACTTC
12,-,TRBJ2-7,TRBV16,-,CASSAAMAEQYF,TGTGCCAGCAGCGCGGCGATGGCCGAGCAGTACTTC
17,-,TRBJ2-3,TRBV6-2/TRBV6-3,-,CASSSVGALGDTDTQYF,TGTGCCAGCAGTTCGGTCGGCGCACTAGGAGACACAGATACGCAGTATTTT
13,-,TRBJ1-4,TRBV30,-,CAWTRPLNEKLFF,TGTGCCTGGACGCGGCCGCTTAATGAAAAACTGTTTTTT
13,-,TRBJ2-7,TRBV7-2,-,CASSLTYGDEQYF,TGTGCCAGCAGCTTAACGTACGGGGACGAGCAGTACTTC
16,TRBD1,TRBJ2-2,TRBV3-1/TRBV3-2,-,CASSLRQGPGTGELFF,TGTGCCAGCAGCCTTCGACAGGGCCCAGGGACCGGGGAGCTGTTTTTT